These 27 T cell receptor beta chains originate from one sample sequenced in a study of shared clonotypes between healthy human individuals. Clones were sequenced by immunoSEQ multiplex PCR, and TCRdb holds only the in-frame ones, with some missing. Among fewer than 3 million clones listed, about nine tenths were seen once. Sequencing used naive CD4+ T cells from PBMCs. Described subset: CD45RA+ positively selected. The receptor source for this set is a man younger than 35 in good health. Some clones in this sample may be carry-over from other donors' samples.

J is TRBJ2-5 and V is TRBV18, with D possibly matching TRBD1 (6 bases). The CDR3 sequence is 14 residues long. Per the germline V gene, CDR1 is KGHSH and CDR2 is LQKENI. The V end was cut by 3 bases, the J end by 5 bases, with 13 bases between. CDR3 protein: CASSPQGLWETQYF. The CDR3 DNA is TGTGCCAGCTCACCGCAGGGGTTGTGGGAGACCCAGTACTTC. Looking up the rest from reference TRBV18 and TRBJ2-5 gives the full variable domain: NAGVMQNPRHLVRRRGQEARLRCSPMKGHSHVYWYRQLPEEGLKFMVYLQKENIIDESGMPKERFSAEFPKEGPSILRIQQVVRGDSAAYFCASSPQGLWETQYFGPGTRLLVL.

The gene calls are TRBV4-1 and TRBJ1-4, with TRBD1 identical over 10 bases. The V gene end was trimmed by 4 bases and the J gene end by 7 bases; junction bases not matched to a gene: 12. Per the germline V gene, CDR1 is MGHRA and CDR2 is YSYEKL. The CDR3 totals 17 residues. The CDR3 nucleotides are TGCGCCAGCAGCCTAACGGACAGGGGGGACACCGGTGAAAAACTGTTTTTT. This codes for CASSLTDRGDTGEKLFF.

About this clone: Distinct nucleotide sequences in the sample also encode this CDR3. This sequence joins TRBV28 and TRBJ1-1, with D unresolved. CDR3 size: 13 residues. The V and J ends lost 4 bases and 1 base respectively, with 7 bases between them. Germline CDR1 is MDHEN and CDR2 is SYDVKM. This CDR3 is CASSSGKNTEAFF. The CDR3 region has the DNA TGTGCCAGCAGTTCCGGAAAGAACACTGAAGCTTTCTTT.

The chain combines TRBV5-1 with TRBJ2-5, with 11 bases that match TRBD1. In germline, CDR1 is SGHRS, CDR2 YFSETQ. The J segment lost 0 bases and the V segment lost 3 bases, leaving 4 bases of the junction unmatched. The CDR3 loop spans 16 amino acids. CDR3: CASSSRDRGDQETQYF. CDR3 nucleotide sequence: TGCGCCAGCAGCTCCCGGGACAGGGGGGACCAAGAGACCCAGTACTTC.

The V call is TRBV11-2, the J call TRBJ2-2, with TRBD1 matching over 8 bases. The CDR3 sequence is 16 residues long. CDR1 SGHAT and CDR2 FQNNGV come from the germline V gene. V shed 5 bases, J shed 5 bases, and the junction held 10 bases outside the gene matches. The CDR3 DNA sequence: TGTGCCAGCAGCCAAACTTGGGACAGGCATACCGGGGAGCTGTTTTTT. Its translation is CASSQTWDRHTGELFF.

The chain carries TRBV19 and TRBJ2-1, with 10 bases fitting TRBD2. Trimming took 6 bases from V and 10 from J; bases not matched to a gene: 9. Germline V gene lookup returns CDR1 LNHDA and CDR2 SQIVND (reference sequence). This CDR3 has 14 residues. DNA of the CDR3: TGTGCCAGTAGCCGGACTAGCGGCCCTATGGAGCAGTTCTTC. Its translation: CASSRTSGPMEQFF.

About this clone: Other DNA sequences of this sample code for an identical CDR3. The chain links TRBV6-5 to TRBJ2-2, with 7 bases that match TRBD1. This CDR3 is built from 15 residues. Per the germline V gene, CDR1 is MNHEY and CDR2 is SVGAGI. V shed 2 bases, J shed 6 bases, and the junction held 6 bases outside the gene matches. CDR3 DNA sequence: TGTGCCAGCAGTTACGACAGGGCCAGGGCCGGGGAGCTGTTTTTT. Translated, it gives CASSYDRARAGELFF.

The V and J genes are TRBV20-1 and TRBJ2-7; D unresolved. Trimming left V 6 bases short and J 2 bases short, with 8 bases between. The CDR3 sequence is 11 residues long. Germline V lookup: CDR1 DFQATT, CDR2 SNEGSKA (reference sequence). The CDR3 here is CSANSPYEQYF. As DNA, the CDR3 is TGCAGTGCCAACTCCCCCTACGAGCAGTACTTC.

The chain employs TRBV7-3 and TRBJ2-1; D might be TRBD2 (5 bases). CDR3 length equals 16 residues. Germline V CDR1 and CDR2: SGHTA, FQGTGA. V lost 5 bases, J lost 7 bases, and 21 bases lay in between. Here the CDR3 DNA reads TGTGCCAGCAGCACATCGGGGTTGTCAGGAGGAAATGAGCAGTTCTTC. This gives the protein CASSTSGLSGGNEQFF.

This clone was detected a few times. The rearrangement links TRBV4-2 to TRBJ1-4; D might be TRBD1 (5 bases). V was shortened by 8 bases and J by 13 bases, with 14 bases between the two germline ends. CDR1 and CDR2 from the germline V gene are LGHNA and YNFKEQ. The CDR3 has 11 residues. CDR3 nucleotides: TGTGCCAGCCAGACGGGGGATTTACTGTTTTTT. The encoded protein is CASQTGDLLFF.

This clone was observed a handful of times. The sample contains more than one DNA sequence encoding this CDR3. J is TRBJ1-1 and V is TRBV28; D remains unclear. The V and J ends lost 4 bases and 5 bases respectively, with 8 bases between them. The germline gives CDR1 MDHEN, CDR2 SYDVKM. The CDR3 runs to 12 residues. DNA of the CDR3: TGTGCCAGCAGTTCTCCTGGGACTGAAGCTTTCTTT. Residues: CASSSPGTEAFF.

The DNA of the CDR3 is TGTGCCAGCAGCCTACAGGGGTCCCCCTACAATGAGCAGTTCTTC. As protein: CASSLQGSPYNEQFF. The chain has TRBV28 and TRBJ2-1; 7 bases align to TRBD1. J gave up 2 bases and V 6 bases, and 7 bases lay outside the gene matches. Per germline, CDR1 MDHEN and CDR2 SYDVKM. The CDR3 totals 15 residues.

A note on this clone: The sample carries other DNA sequences with the same CDR3. The chain recombines TRBV5-1 with TRBJ2-3; 10 positions agree with TRBD1. Germline values: CDR1 SGHRS, CDR2 YFSETQ. The CDR3 sequence is 15 residues long. With V trimmed by 2 bases and J by 4 bases, 4 bases remained unmatched. CDR3 loop: CASSLPGTGADTQYF. CDR3 sequence (DNA): TGCGCCAGCAGCTTACCCGGGACAGGGGCAGATACGCAGTATTTT.

The chain combines TRBV29-1 with TRBJ1-1; D might be TRBD1 (5 bases). The germline V gene has CDR1 SQVTM and CDR2 ANQGSEA. The CDR3 consists of 14 residues. Trimming left V 5 bases short and J 2 bases short, with 15 bases between. The CDR3 DNA reads as TGCAGCGTTCGACCGGGACTGATAAACACTGAAGCTTTCTTT. Translated, it gives CSVRPGLINTEAFF.

This sequence joins TRBV5-1 and TRBJ2-7, with a weak D call TRBD1 (6 bases). Trimming removed 3 bases from V and 5 bases from J, with 9 bases in between. CDR1 is SGHRS and CDR2 is YFSETQ in the germline V gene. CDR3 size: 12 residues. This CDR3 reads CASSSGTNEQYF. The CDR3 nucleotides are TGCGCCAGCAGCTCAGGGACAAACGAGCAGTACTTC. Complete variable domain (other parts from reference TRBV5-1 and TRBJ2-7): KAGVTQTPRYLIKTRGQQVTLSCSPISGHRSVSWYQQTPGQGLQFLFEYFSETQRNKGNFPGRFSGRQFSNSRSEMNVSTLELGDSALYLCASSSGTNEQYFGPGTRLTVT.

V gene TRBV6-5 combines with J gene TRBJ1-2; 10 nucleotides match TRBD1. The CDR3 spans 15 residues. The V and J ends lost 4 bases and 8 bases, in that order; junction bases with no gene match: 10. Per germline, CDR1 MNHEY and CDR2 SVGAGI. Here the CDR3 reads CASSSPGQGSGGYTF. CDR3 nucleotides: TGTGCCAGCAGTTCTCCGGGACAGGGGTCGGGCGGCTACACCTTC.

This rearrangement joins TRBV27 to TRBJ1-2; TRBD1 matches at 9 bases. CDR3 length: 17 amino acids. The germline V gene encodes CDR1 MNHEY and CDR2 SMNVEV (reference sequence). V lost 5 bases to trimming and J lost 0 bases; unmatched junction nucleotides: 10. CDR3 DNA: TGTGCCAGCAGTGCCCTGGGGACAGGGAAAGCTAACTATGGCTACACCTTC. This codes for CASSALGTGKANYGYTF.

The V call is TRBV11-2, the J call TRBJ2-7, with TRBD2 matching over 7 bases. Trimming at V came to 5 bases and at J to 0 bases, leaving 7 bases not matched to a gene. Germline loops: CDR1 SGHAT, CDR2 FQNNGV. CDR3 size: 15 residues. The CDR3 reads CASSGLAGVSYEQYF. The DNA for the CDR3 is TGTGCCAGCAGCGGTCTGGCGGGAGTCTCCTACGAGCAGTACTTC.

For this clone: Distinct nucleotide sequences in the sample also encode this CDR3. This chain uses TRBV7-9 with TRBJ1-1; the match to TRBD1 covers 7 bases. The V gene's germline CDR1 is SEHNR and CDR2 FQNEAQ (reference sequence). This CDR3 spans 14 amino acids. V trimming: 3 bases; J trimming: 4 bases; junction bases outside the gene matches: 5. CDR3 region: CASSFSGGSTEAFF. DNA for the CDR3: TGTGCCAGCAGCTTTTCAGGGGGAAGCACTGAAGCTTTCTTT.

J is TRBJ2-5 and V is TRBV10-2; D is uncertain. The CDR3 has 11 amino acids. Germline V gene lookup returns CDR1 WSHSY and CDR2 SAAADI. The ends were cut back, 3 bases at V and 5 bases at J, with 4 bases in the middle. The DNA of the CDR3 is TGCGCCAGCAGTGATTGGGAGACCCAGTACTTC. Residues: CASSDWETQYF.

This rearrangement joins TRBV29-1 to TRBJ2-7; the match to TRBD1 covers 8 bases. Trimming at V came to 7 bases and at J to 5 bases, leaving 13 bases not matched to a gene. Per germline, CDR1 SQVTM and CDR2 ANQGSEA. CDR3 length equals 14 residues. CDR3 loop: CSATGGRGLDEQYF. As DNA, the CDR3 is TGCAGCGCCACCGGCGGCAGGGGGCTAGACGAGCAGTACTTC.

The chain is built from TRBV19 and TRBJ1-2; TRBD1 might be the D (5 bases). Germline V gene sequence: CDR1 LNHDA, CDR2 SQIVND (reference sequence). V was pared by 3 bases and J by 3 bases, with 17 bases between. CDR3 length: 16 residues. As DNA, the CDR3 is TGTGCCAGTAGTATGCTGAGGTGGGAAGGGGACTATGGCTACACCTTC. It is translated as CASSMLRWEGDYGYTF.

This chain links TRBV19 with TRBJ2-4; D possibly corresponds to TRBD1 (6 bases). The V gene lost 4 bases and the J gene lost 0 bases, with 10 bases spanning the gap. Germline V gene data show CDR1 as LNHDA and CDR2 as SQIVND (reference sequence). The CDR3 is 15 residues long. The CDR3 region is CASSRTALAKNIQYF. The CDR3 DNA follows: TGTGCCAGTAGTAGGACAGCCTTAGCCAAAAACATTCAGTACTTC.

This clone was found once. V and J are TRBV6-1 and TRBJ1-5, with no clear D. V was clipped by 4 bases and J by 0 bases, with 7 bases between them. Per germline, CDR1 MNHNS and CDR2 SASEGT. The CDR3 length is 14 residues. Written as DNA, the CDR3 is TGTGCCAGCAGTGGCATAATTAGCAATCAGCCCCAGCATTTT. The encoded protein is CASSGIISNQPQHF.

The J gene is TRBJ2-6, the V gene TRBV9; D gene uncertain. V was trimmed by 2 bases and J by 0 bases, leaving 12 bases between them. CDR3 size: 17 residues. CDR1 is SGDLS, CDR2 YYNGEE, per germline. In DNA form, the CDR3 reads TGTGCCAGCAGCGTCGGTTCACACCACTCTGGGGCCAACGTCCTGACTTTC. Translated: CASSVGSHHSGANVLTF. Full variable domain (missing parts from reference TRBV9 and TRBJ2-6): DSGVTQTPKHLITATGQRVTLRCSPRSGDLSVYWYQQSLDQGLQFLIQYYNGEERAKGNILERFSAQQFPDLHSELNLSSLELGDSALYFCASSVGSHHSGANVLTFGAGSRLTVL.

Regarding this clone: Other DNA sequences in the same sample also yield this CDR3. The chain couples TRBV5-4 to TRBJ2-5, with 8 bases matching TRBD1. Germline V gene data show CDR1 as SGHNT and CDR2 as YYREEE (reference sequence). The ends lost 4 bases at V and 2 bases at J; junction bases unmatched: 7. The CDR3 sequence is 15 residues long. The CDR3 DNA reads as TGTGCCAGCAGCCCAGGACAGGGCGTACAAGAGACCCAGTACTTC. It specifies CASSPGQGVQETQYF.

V gene TRBV10-3 combines with J gene TRBJ2-7; either TRBD1 or TRBD2 may fit D (6 bases each). Trimming left V 4 bases short and J 5 bases short, with 12 bases between. The CDR3 has 13 amino acids. Germline loops: CDR1 ENHRY, CDR2 SYGVKD. The CDR3 region has the DNA TGTGCCATCAGTGGACGGGGGCCGGACGAGCAGTACTTC. Encoded protein: CAISGRGPDEQYF.